These 8 T cell receptor beta chains were sequenced from one sample in a study of cytomegalovirus exposure and HLA in healthy donors. The PCR made use of 60 Vbeta and 13 Jbeta primers. Generated by immunoSEQ multiplex PCR, the TCRdb table keeps only in-frame clones and is missing some. Of about 93,000 clones listed, roughly four fifths are singletons. Sequencing used PBMCs. These receptors were taken from a man aged 50 to 60 in good health and CMV-seronegative.

The genes are TRBV5-1 and TRBJ2-5, with 7 bases identical to TRBD1. Germline V gene lookup returns CDR1 SGHRS and CDR2 YFSETQ. V was pared by 2 bases and J by 11 bases, with 30 bases of the junction left unmatched. The CDR3 contains 20 residues. This CDR3 is CASSFLAGQDQTGTYWEQYF. The CDR3 DNA reads as TGCGCCAGCAGCTTTTTAGCCGGACAGGACCAAACGGGGACCTACTGGGAGCAGTACTTC.

This chain joins TRBV28 and TRBJ1-1; perhaps TRBD1 as D (6 bases). Germline V CDR1 and CDR2: MDHEN, SYDVKM. Trimming stripped 8 bases from V and 2 bases from J, with 12 bases between. This CDR3 has 13 amino acids. The DNA of the CDR3 is TGTGCCAGCTTTGTCAGGGGAAACACTGAAGCTTTCTTT. The encoded protein is CASFVRGNTEAFF. The whole variable domain, remainder taken from reference TRBV28 and TRBJ1-1, is DVKVTQSSRYLVKRTGEKVFLECVQDMDHENMFWYRQDPGLGLRLIYFSYDVKMKEKGDIPEGYSVSREKKERFSLILESASTNQTSMYLCASFVRGNTEAFFGQGTRLTVV.

The CDR3 spells CASSPIGRYNEQFF. Written as DNA, the CDR3 is TGCGCCAGCAGTCCCATCGGGAGGTACAATGAGCAGTTCTTC. The V and J genes are TRBV10-2 and TRBJ2-1; 7 nucleotides line up with TRBD2. The CDR3 loop spans 14 amino acids. The J segment lost 4 bases and the V segment lost 5 bases, leaving 5 bases of the junction unmatched. Looked up from germline, CDR1 is WSHSY and CDR2 is SAAADI.

CDR3 residues: CASSPTGWGQPQHF. CDR3 DNA: TGTGCCAGTAGCCCCACAGGGTGGGGTCAGCCCCAGCATTTT. The V gene is TRBV19, the J gene TRBJ1-5; tentatively, D is TRBD1 (6 bases). V was shortened by 6 bases and J by 6 bases, with 15 bases between the two germline ends. This CDR3 spans 14 amino acids. The V gene's germline CDR1 is LNHDA and CDR2 SQIVND (reference sequence).

The V gene is TRBV19, the J gene TRBJ1-2; D call uncertain. The CDR3 sequence is 14 residues long. CDR1 LNHDA and CDR2 SQIVND come from the germline V gene (reference sequence). The germline V and J ends were trimmed by 5 bases and 8 bases, with 18 bases remaining between them. The CDR3 DNA reads TGTGCCAGTAGTCCCTCGTACGTGGGCGGGGGCTACACCTTC. This sequence encodes CASSPSYVGGGYTF.

The chain carries TRBV28 and TRBJ2-4; weak D call: TRBD2 (6 bases). The CDR3 runs 16 residues. Germline CDR1 is MDHEN and CDR2 is SYDVKM. Trimming took off 5 bases at V and 4 bases at J, with 18 bases between the two ends. The CDR3 DNA sequence: TGTGCCAGCAGTATCCAGGACCACCGGGAGAAAAACATTCAGTACTTC. Translating it yields CASSIQDHREKNIQYF.

The V call is TRBV2, the J call TRBJ2-1; D possibly corresponds to TRBD2 (6 bases). This CDR3 comprises 13 residues. V lost 10 bases and J lost 0, with 10 bases in between. Germline V lookup: CDR1 SNHLY, CDR2 FYNNEI. As DNA, the CDR3 is TGTGCCACTAGCGAGAGCTCCTACAATGAGCAGTTCTTC. Translating gives CATSESSYNEQFF.

The chain links TRBV27 to TRBJ2-5, with 13 bases lining up with TRBD2. With 4 bases clipped from V and 12 bases from J, the junction kept 8 bases outside the gene matches. The CDR3 runs 14 residues. Germline V gene lookup returns CDR1 MNHEY and CDR2 SMNVEV (reference sequence). Written as DNA, the CDR3 is TGTGCCAGCAGTTCGAGAGGGACTAGCGGGATGGAGTACTTC. It translates to CASSSRGTSGMEYF.